Each of the 20 T cell receptor beta chains below was sequenced from the same sample in a study of T cells in women clearing cervical HPV infection. Sequencing used immunoSEQ multiplex PCR; TCRdb keeps in-frame clones, though not all of them. The sample data list under 40,000 clones. Input material: blood buffy coat. The origin of the receptors is a woman aged 18-70 years with a cervical HPV16 infection that either progressed to CIN3+ or cleared (not recorded which).

As to this clone: Coverage ceases 3 residues before the CDR3 finishes, and the germline J gene fills in the end. The chain uses TRBV19 and TRBJ2-7, with D unresolved. Looked up from germline, CDR1 is LNHDA and CDR2 is SQIVND (reference sequence). Trimming shortened V by 3 bases and J by 4 bases, and 10 bases separated the two germline ends. The CDR3 runs 13 residues. CDR3 bases read: TGTGCCAGTAGTATCTACCCCGATTACGAG. Its protein is CASSIYPDYE. The entire CDR3 sequence reads CASSIYPDYEQYF. The variable domain in full, with the rest retrieved from reference TRBV19 and TRBJ2-7, is DGGITQSPKYLFRKEGQNVTLSCEQNLNHDAMYWYRQDPGQGLRLIYYSQIVNDFQKGDIAEGYSVSREKKESFPLTVTSAQKNPTAFYLCASSIYPDYEQYFGPGTRLTVT.

As regards this clone: The read terminates 3 residues ahead of where the CDR3 ends, so the germline J gene completes it. This same CDR3 is encoded by further DNA sequences in the sample. The chain links TRBV6-2 or TRBV6-3 to TRBJ1-2; 8 bases line up with TRBD1. The length of the CDR3 is 15 residues. Germline V lookup: CDR1 MNHEY, CDR2 SVGEGT. CDR3 DNA, as far as it was read: TGTGCCAGCAGTTACTCCAGGGGGCGGAACCACGAC. Residues: CASSYSRGRNHD. The full CDR3 reads CASSYSRGRNHDYTF.

In the case of this clone: The CDR3 is cut off 3 residues early in the read; its end comes from the germline J gene. The chain couples TRBV6-4 to TRBJ1-2, with D possibly matching TRBD1 (5 bases). The CDR3 is 15 amino acids. Germline CDR1 MRHNA, CDR2 SNTAGT. The CDR3: CASRPRGTSTDTYTF. Partial CDR3 DNA: TGTGCCAGCAGACCGCGGGGGACTAGCACAGATACC.

The CDR3 DNA, read in part, is TGTGCCAGCAGCGCGGGACTAGCGGCTGAG. Translating it yields CASSAGLAAE. The full CDR3 sequence reads CASSAGLAAEQFF. This rearrangement joins TRBV13 to TRBJ2-1, with TRBD2 identical over 11 bases. The read ends 3 residues early relative to the CDR3; the germline J gene fills the gap. Trimming cost V 5 bases and J 9 bases; bases outside gene matches: 3. Germline-derived CDR1 and CDR2 are PRHDT and FYEKMQ (reference sequence). CDR3 length equals 13 residues.

About this clone: Read sequence stops 3 residues before the CDR3 end, and the germline J gene provides the missing end. The chain couples TRBV29-1 to TRBJ2-2; 10 positions agree with TRBD2. Germline lookup yields CDR1 SQVTM and CDR2 ANQGSEA. The CDR3 is 22 residues long. Germline trimming cut 3 bases from V and 3 bases from J; bases unmatched to any gene: 25. The CDR3 sequence: CSVEGQWVGGTAGGPYTGELFF. CDR3 DNA (partial): TGCAGCGTTGAGGGTCAATGGGTTGGGGGAACAGCGGGAGGGCCTTACACCGGGGAG.

Notes on this clone: The read finishes 3 residues shy of the CDR3 end, and the germline J gene is used to complete it. The rearrangement joins TRBV7-2 to TRBJ2-1, with 7 bases aligning to TRBD2. The length of the CDR3 is 13 residues. Trimming at V came to 7 bases and at J to 7 bases, leaving 7 bases not matched to a gene. CDR1 SGHTA and CDR2 FQGNSA come from the germline V gene. The DNA read from the CDR3 is TGTGCCAGCACCATCCCGCGGGGGAATGAG. Amino acid sequence: CASTIPRGNE. The whole CDR3 protein reads CASTIPRGNEQFF.

As to this clone: The CDR3 goes on 3 residues after the read ends, and that part is filled in from the germline J gene. V and J are TRBV19 and TRBJ2-6; D is unclear. This CDR3 contains 16 residues. Germline-derived CDR1 and CDR2 are LNHDA and SQIVND (reference sequence). V was pared by 5 bases and J by 0 bases, with 11 bases between. CDR3 residues: CASSPRSISGANVLTF. CDR3 DNA, as far as it was read: TGTGCCAGTAGTCCCCGGTCCATCTCTGGGGCCAACGTC.

For this clone: The read terminates 3 residues ahead of where the CDR3 ends, so the germline J gene completes it. The V call is TRBV5-1, the J call TRBJ2-7, with no clear D. The CDR3 is 14 amino acids. Germline CDR1 is SGHRS and CDR2 is YFSETQ. V shed 2 bases and J shed 2 bases, with 11 bases lying between them. The CDR3 is CASSLGQKPYEQYF. CDR3 DNA (partial): TGCGCCAGCAGCTTAGGGCAGAAACCCTACGAG. Supplemented by reference TRBV5-1 and TRBJ2-7, the full variable domain reads KAGVTQTPRYLIKTRGQQVTLSCSPISGHRSVSWYQQTPGQGLQFLFEYFSETQRNKGNFPGRFSGRQFSNSRSEMNVSTLELGDSALYLCASSLGQKPYEQYFGPGTRLTVT.

The DNA read from the CDR3 is TGTGCCAGCTCCCCGGAAGCAGGGGGTTTCTATGGC. It encodes CASSPEAGGFYG. The CDR3 as a whole reads CASSPEAGGFYGYTF. The rearrangement joins TRBV2 to TRBJ1-2, with TRBD1 matching 7 bases. Read sequence stops 3 residues before the CDR3 end, and the germline J gene provides the missing end. Unmatched junction bases numbered 13, after V lost 8 bases and J lost 4 bases. The CDR3 length is 15 residues. Germline loops: CDR1 SNHLY, CDR2 FYNNEI.

As to this clone: Read data end 3 residues before the CDR3 end; the end is taken from the germline J gene. The rearrangement links TRBV19 to TRBJ1-2; possibly TRBD1 for D (6 bases). This CDR3 is built from 12 residues. V was pared by 6 bases and J by 3 bases, with 8 bases between. Germline V gives CDR1 LNHDA, CDR2 SQIVND (reference sequence). This CDR3 reads CASRQGYYGYTF. The CDR3 bases that were read are TGTGCCAGTAGGCAGGGGTACTATGGC.

This CDR3 is CASSFDKAGNTIYF. Incomplete CDR3 DNA: TGTGCCAGCAGCTTCGACAAAGCTGGAAACACC. V gene TRBV5-6 combines with J gene TRBJ1-3; D is undetermined. The CDR3 end falls 3 residues outside the read, so it is completed with the germline J gene. Trimming left V 2 bases short and J 2 bases short, with 8 bases between. The CDR3 spans 14 residues. Germline values: CDR1 SGHDT, CDR2 YYEEEE.

This chain's CDR3 is CASSQSGRPYNEQFF. Partial CDR3 DNA: TGCGCCAGCAGCCAAAGCGGGAGGCCCTACAATGAG. This chain links TRBV5-1 with TRBJ2-1, with 9 bases fitting TRBD2. The read ends 3 residues before the CDR3 terminus; that terminus is restored from the germline J gene. With 4 bases clipped from V and 2 bases from J, the junction kept 4 bases outside the gene matches. This CDR3 has 15 amino acids. Germline CDR1 is SGHRS and CDR2 is YFSETQ.

Points on this clone: The germline gene is not matched at one end of the junction; a read error may be the cause. The sequence runs out 3 residues before the end of the CDR3; the remainder is reconstructed from the germline J gene. V gene TRBV20-1 combines with J gene TRBJ2-7, with 7 bases fitting TRBD1. This CDR3 has 13 residues. Germline lookup yields CDR1 DFQATT and CDR2 SNEGSKA (reference sequence). The CDR3 loop is CSARDRESYEQYF. The DNA read from the CDR3 is TGCAGTGCCAGAGACAGGGAATCCTACGAG.

The covered CDR3 bases are TGTGCCAGCAGCCGACAGGGGATAGGCGAAAAG. Its translation is CASSRQGIGEK. Given in full, the CDR3 is CASSRQGIGEKLFF. The chain joins TRBV5-5 to TRBJ2-2, with TRBD1 matching over 8 bases. The read ends 3 residues shy of where the CDR3 ends; the end is completed using the germline J gene. Germline V CDR1 and CDR2: SGHKS, YYEKEE (reference sequence). CDR3 length: 14 amino acids.

Worth noting for this clone: An end of the junction does not agree with germline; a read error may underlie this. CDR3 region: CASSPWSGRHYDYTF. Partial CDR3 DNA: TGTGCCAGCTCGCCCTGGAGCGGGCGCCATTATGAC. The chain employs TRBV18 and TRBJ1-2; D is unclear. With the read ending 3 residues before the CDR3 end, the germline J gene is used to fill in that end. CDR3 length equals 15 residues. CDR1 and CDR2 (germline): KGHSH, LQKENI.

With respect to this clone: The CDR3 goes on 3 residues after the read ends, and that part is filled in from the germline J gene. The gene calls are TRBV29-1 and TRBJ1-2; D is possibly TRBD1 (6 bases). This CDR3 is 12 amino acids long. The germline V and J ends were trimmed by 7 bases and 4 bases, with 13 bases remaining between them. Germline V gene lookup returns CDR1 SQVTM and CDR2 ANQGSEA. The CDR3 here is CSAGGAGYGYTF. Incomplete CDR3 DNA: TGCAGCGCCGGGGGGGCAGGCTATGGC. Based on the CDR3 plus reference TRBV29-1 and TRBJ1-2, the full variable domain is SAVISQKPSRDICQRGTSLTIQCQVDSQVTMMFWYRQQPGQSLTLIATANQGSEATYESGFVIDKFPISRPNLTFSTLTVSNMSPEDSSIYLCSAGGAGYGYTFGSGTRLTVV.

About this clone: The CDR3 is cut off 3 residues early in the read; its end comes from the germline J gene. The chain joins TRBV19 to TRBJ1-2, with 11 nucleotides matching TRBD1. The CDR3 has 18 residues. V gave up 3 bases and J gave up 3 bases; unmatched junction bases: 12. Germline CDR1 reads LNHDA; CDR2 reads SQIVND (reference sequence). The CDR3 loop reads CASSIRPGTGGSHYGYTF. CDR3 DNA (partial): TGTGCCAGTAGTATTCGGCCCGGGACAGGGGGGAGCCACTATGGC.

On this clone itself: The missing CDR3 end, 3 residues past where the read stops, is filled in from the germline J gene. The chain uses TRBV7-9 and TRBJ1-2; D is perhaps TRBD1 (5 bases). In germline, CDR1 is SEHNR, CDR2 FQNEAQ (reference sequence). V shed 2 bases and J shed 6 bases, with 16 bases lying between them. CDR3 size: 15 residues. CDR3 protein: CASSLMFRAQNGYTF. The DNA read from the CDR3 is TGTGCCAGCAGCTTAATGTTCAGGGCACAGAATGGC.

On this clone itself: The read terminates 3 residues before the CDR3 end, so the remaining end is supplied by the germline J gene. The V and J genes are TRBV20-1 and TRBJ2-5, with TRBD2 matching 9 bases. This CDR3 is 16 amino acids long. V trimming: 0 bases; J trimming: 6 bases; junction bases outside the gene matches: 11. Germline CDR1 DFQATT, CDR2 SNEGSKA (reference sequence). CDR3 sequence reads: CSARDPQRGDGKTQYF. The CDR3 DNA, read in part, is TGCAGTGCTAGAGATCCCCAGCGGGGGGATGGAAAGACC.

Details on this clone: The read finishes 3 residues shy of the CDR3 end, and the germline J gene is used to complete it. The gene calls are TRBV6-2 or TRBV6-3 and TRBJ2-4; 9 bases agree with TRBD1. Per germline, CDR1 MNHEY and CDR2 SVGEGT. The CDR3 totals 12 residues. The CDR3 sequence: CASMDRGYGQYF. The part of the CDR3 DNA that was read is TGTGCCAGCATGGACAGGGGTTATGGT.